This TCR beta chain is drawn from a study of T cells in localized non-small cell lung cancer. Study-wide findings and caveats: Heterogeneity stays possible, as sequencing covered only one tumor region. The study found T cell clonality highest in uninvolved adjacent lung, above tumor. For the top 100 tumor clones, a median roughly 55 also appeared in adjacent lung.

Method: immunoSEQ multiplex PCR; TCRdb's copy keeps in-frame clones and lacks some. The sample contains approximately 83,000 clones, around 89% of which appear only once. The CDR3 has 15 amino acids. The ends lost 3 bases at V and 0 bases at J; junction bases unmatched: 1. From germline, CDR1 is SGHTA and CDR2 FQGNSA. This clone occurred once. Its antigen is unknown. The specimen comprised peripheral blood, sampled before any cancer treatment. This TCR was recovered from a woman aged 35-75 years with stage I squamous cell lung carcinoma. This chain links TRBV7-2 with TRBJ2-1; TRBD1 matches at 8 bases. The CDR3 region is CASSFDRGSYNEQFF. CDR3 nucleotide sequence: TGTGCCAGCAGCTTCGACAGGGGCTCCTACAATGAGCAGTTCTTC.